This T cell receptor beta chain was found in a study of T cells in severe cutaneous drug reactions. As for the study in general: Recruitment ran 2011 to 2018 in Taiwan, Thailand and a European registry. Blister fluid/cells and PBMC came from acute- or recovery-stage patients.

The CDR3 totals 15 residues. Sequenced patients had Stevens-Johnson syndrome or toxic epidermal necrolysis caused by carbamazepine. The iRepertoire multiplex PCR system with TCR subtype-specific primers built both bulk and single-cell libraries. With the multiplex PCR reads reprocessed, TCRdb shows one record per CDR3 protein and no DNA. The sample table includes thousands of distinct CDR3 sequences. Findings and caveats of the study: Carbamazepine-induced Stevens-Johnson syndrome or toxic epidermal necrolysis patients showed strongly raised TRBV12-4, 30% to 40% in blister cells and roughly 5% in PBMC. A public TCRbeta CDR3 appeared in all seven CBZ-SJS/TEN blister samples, averaging roughly 14%.

This clonotype is labeled large based on frequency. The antigen remains unidentified. The sequence was collected from a human donor with Stevens-Johnson syndrome, a severe cutaneous drug reaction. Sequencing input: PBMCs. The V and J genes are TRBV12-3 or TRBV12-4 and TRBJ2-6; TCRdb proposes TRBD1, but this gene call is untestable without DNA. The CDR3 loop reads CATEGDSSGANVLTF.